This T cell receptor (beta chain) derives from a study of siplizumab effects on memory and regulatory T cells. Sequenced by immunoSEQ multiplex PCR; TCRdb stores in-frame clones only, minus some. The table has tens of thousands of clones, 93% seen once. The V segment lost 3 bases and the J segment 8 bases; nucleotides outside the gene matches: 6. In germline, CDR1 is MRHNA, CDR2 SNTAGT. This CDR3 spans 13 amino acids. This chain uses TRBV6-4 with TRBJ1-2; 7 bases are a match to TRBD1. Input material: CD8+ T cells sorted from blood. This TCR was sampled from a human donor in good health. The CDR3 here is CASSETGEGGYTF. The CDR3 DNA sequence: TGTGCCAGCAGTGAAACAGGGGAGGGGGGCTACACCTTC.